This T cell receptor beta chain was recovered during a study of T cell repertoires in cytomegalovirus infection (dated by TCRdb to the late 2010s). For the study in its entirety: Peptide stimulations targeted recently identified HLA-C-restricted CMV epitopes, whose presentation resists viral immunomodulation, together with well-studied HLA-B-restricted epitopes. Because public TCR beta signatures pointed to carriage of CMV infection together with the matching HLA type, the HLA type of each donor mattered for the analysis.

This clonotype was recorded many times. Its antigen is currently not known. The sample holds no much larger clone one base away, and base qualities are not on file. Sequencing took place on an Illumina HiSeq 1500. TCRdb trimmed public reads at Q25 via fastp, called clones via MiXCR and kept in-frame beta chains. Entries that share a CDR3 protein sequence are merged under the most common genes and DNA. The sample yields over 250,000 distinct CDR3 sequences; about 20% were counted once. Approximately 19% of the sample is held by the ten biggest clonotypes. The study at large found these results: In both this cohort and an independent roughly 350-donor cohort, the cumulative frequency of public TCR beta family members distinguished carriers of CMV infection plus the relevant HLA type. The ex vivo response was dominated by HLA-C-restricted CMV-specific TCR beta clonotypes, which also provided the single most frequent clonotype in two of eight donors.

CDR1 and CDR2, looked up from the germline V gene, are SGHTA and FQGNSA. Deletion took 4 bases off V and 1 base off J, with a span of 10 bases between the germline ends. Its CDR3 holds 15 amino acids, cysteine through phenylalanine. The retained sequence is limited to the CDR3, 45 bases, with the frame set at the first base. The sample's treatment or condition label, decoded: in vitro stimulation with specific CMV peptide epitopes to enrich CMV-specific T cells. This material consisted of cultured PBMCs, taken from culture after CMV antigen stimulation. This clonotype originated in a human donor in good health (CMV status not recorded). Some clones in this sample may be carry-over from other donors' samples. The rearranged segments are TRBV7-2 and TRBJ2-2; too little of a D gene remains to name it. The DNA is TGTGCCAGCAGCTCTGATACTCTGAACACCGGGGAGCTGTTTTTT. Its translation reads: CASSSDTLNTGELFF.